A single sample is the source of the 31 T cell receptor beta chains below, sequenced in a study of T-cell reconstitution after alpha-beta-depleted transplantation in children. Unique molecular identifiers tagged the TCRbeta library. Each CDR3 protein gets one entry after TCRdb re-called the PCR reads with MiXCR. Counted here are 500,000 or so distinct CDR3 sequences, more than 9.5% occurring once; the ten biggest clones make up 14%. This specimen consisted of PBMCs, mostly from graft donor cells, obtained 180 days after TCRalphabeta/CD19-depleted stem cell transplant. These receptor sequences come from a female patient aged 2 to 10 who had a stem cell transplant for aplastic anemia, so the T cells may come from the graft donor.

V gene TRBV20-1 combines with J gene TRBJ2-3; D gene ambiguous. CDR1 is DFQATT, CDR2 SNEGSKA, per germline (reference sequence). This CDR3 has 12 residues. Trimming took off 6 bases at V and 4 bases at J, with 11 bases between the two ends. This chain's CDR3 is CSAAVFSDTQYF. The CDR3 region has the DNA TGCAGTGCAGCAGTATTTTCAGATACGCAGTATTTT.

The rearrangement joins TRBV3-1 to TRBJ2-3, with 8 positions matching TRBD2. Trimming took 6 bases from V and 4 from J; bases not matched to a gene: 9. The germline gives CDR1 LGHDT, CDR2 YNNKEL (reference sequence). This CDR3 spans 15 amino acids. The CDR3 here is CASRGLGVSSDTQYF. The CDR3 coding sequence is TGTGCCAGCAGGGGACTAGGTGTAAGCTCAGATACGCAGTATTTT.

The chain is built from TRBV5-5 and TRBJ2-1, with D hard to call. CDR1 is SGHKS, CDR2 YYEKEE, per germline (reference sequence). The CDR3 consists of 15 residues. The germline V and J ends were trimmed by 1 base and 0 bases, with 8 bases remaining between them. CDR3 in DNA: TGTGCCAGCAGCTTGCACGACCGCTCCTACAATGAGCAGTTCTTC. As protein: CASSLHDRSYNEQFF.

J is TRBJ1-1 and V is TRBV10-3, with D maybe TRBD1 (6 bases). Germline V lookup: CDR1 ENHRY, CDR2 SYGVKD. The CDR3 totals 17 residues. Trimming left V 2 bases short and J 4 bases short, with 20 bases between. The CDR3 region is CAISEGGQRGVATEAFF. CDR3 bases: TGTGCCATCAGTGAGGGCGGACAGAGGGGGGTGGCCACTGAAGCTTTCTTT.

This clonotype has just a few counts. The chain carries TRBV7-2 and TRBJ2-5; D remains ambiguous. This CDR3 has 14 amino acids. Trimming took off 0 bases at V and 1 base at J, with 6 bases between the two ends. Germline V gene sequence: CDR1 SGHTA, CDR2 FQGNSA. DNA of the CDR3: TGTGCCAGCAGCTTAGCGCGATTCCAAGAGACCCAGTACTTC. Encoded protein: CASSLARFQETQYF. Drawing the rest from reference TRBV7-2 and TRBJ2-5, the complete variable domain is GAGVSQSPSNKVTEKGKDVELRCDPISGHTALYWYRQSLGQGLEFLIYFQGNSAPDKSGLPSDRFSAERTGGSVSTLTIQRTQQEDSAVYLCASSLARFQETQYFGPGTRLLVL.

This chain uses TRBV5-6 with TRBJ2-7; 12 bases agree with TRBD1. The trim removed 7 bases at V and 5 bases at J, leaving 10 bases unmatched. CDR3 length: 15 residues. Germline CDR1 reads SGHDT; CDR2 reads YYEEEE. The CDR3 here is CASGSRGQGAHEQYF. The CDR3 bases are TGTGCCAGCGGCTCCCGGGGACAGGGGGCCCACGAGCAGTACTTC.

CDR3: CASSGGTGEDGTQYF. In nucleotides, the CDR3 is TGCGCCAGCAGCGGTGGGACAGGGGAAGATGGGACCCAGTACTTC. This rearrangement joins TRBV5-1 to TRBJ2-5; 10 bases fit TRBD1. V shed 4 bases and J 7 bases; nucleotides not matched to a gene: 10. Germline assignment: CDR1 SGHRS and CDR2 YFSETQ. The CDR3 runs 15 residues.

This clonotype showed up just a few times. The chain is built from TRBV20-1 and TRBJ1-6, with 8 bases lining up with TRBD1. The CDR3 runs 14 residues. Germline CDR1 DFQATT, CDR2 SNEGSKA (reference sequence). J lost 5 bases, V lost 5 bases, and 5 bases had no gene match. The CDR3 DNA reads TGCAGTGCTTCCGACAGGGGCCATAATTCACCCCTCCACTTT. It codes for CSASDRGHNSPLHF.

The rearrangement links TRBV4-1 to TRBJ2-1; 7 nucleotides line up with TRBD1. J lost 3 bases, V lost 4 bases, and 9 bases had no gene match. CDR1 and CDR2 (germline): MGHRA, YSYEKL. This CDR3 has 16 residues. The CDR3 nucleotides are TGCGCCAGCAGCCGAGTTCGACAGGGCTGCTACAATGAGCAGTTCTTC. Amino acids: CASSRVRQGCYNEQFF.

This sequence joins TRBV7-9 and TRBJ1-1, with D maybe TRBD1 (5 bases). The CDR3 is 13 residues long. The germline V gene has CDR1 SEHNR and CDR2 FQNEAQ (reference sequence). Trimming left V 7 bases short and J 6 bases short, with 15 bases between. DNA of the CDR3: TGTGCCAGCAAGGGCCCCCCGGGGGCTGAAGCTTTCTTT. Amino acids: CASKGPPGAEAFF.

The gene calls are TRBV29-1 and TRBJ2-6, with a tentative D call TRBD1 (6 bases). This CDR3 contains 16 residues. Germline CDR1 and CDR2: SQVTM and ANQGSEA. Trimming shortened V by 3 bases and J by 0 bases, and 12 bases separated the two germline ends. The chain's CDR3 is CSVENRAASGANVLTF. CDR3 bases: TGCAGCGTTGAGAACAGGGCCGCCTCTGGGGCCAACGTCCTGACTTTC.

The rearrangement links TRBV29-1 to TRBJ2-1; 10 bases agree with TRBD2. Per germline, CDR1 SQVTM and CDR2 ANQGSEA. Trimming at V came to 3 bases and at J to 8 bases, leaving 4 bases not matched to a gene. The CDR3 contains 13 residues. CDR3 sequence reads: CSVDIAGGHEQFF. CDR3 nucleotide sequence: TGCAGCGTTGACATAGCGGGAGGCCATGAGCAGTTCTTC.

This clonotype has a handful of counts. The chain uses TRBV29-1 and TRBJ1-2, with TRBD1 identical over 7 bases. The trim removed 6 bases at V and 3 bases at J, leaving 13 bases unmatched. Germline V gives CDR1 SQVTM, CDR2 ANQGSEA. The CDR3 is made up of 15 amino acids. Here the CDR3 DNA reads TGCAGCGTGGCGGGGACAGTATCTATCGACTATGGCTACACCTTC. This encodes CSVAGTVSIDYGYTF.

This clonotype was recorded only once. This may be a read error: a much more frequent sequence differs by one nucleotide. This sequence joins TRBV12-3 or TRBV12-4 and TRBJ1-2; D remains unclear. V was pared by 8 bases and J by 4 bases, with 11 bases between. The CDR3 length is 12 residues. As DNA, the CDR3 is TGTGCCAGCGGCCGGCAATCCTATGGCTACACCTTC. It codes for CASGRQSYGYTF.

A few counts support this clonotype. The chain couples TRBV2 to TRBJ2-3, with a possible D match to TRBD1 (6 bases). V lost 9 bases to trimming and J lost 3 bases, with 13 bases between them. Germline V gene sequence: CDR1 SNHLY, CDR2 FYNNEI. This CDR3 contains 13 residues. CDR3: CARTTGRTDTQYF. CDR3 sequence (DNA): TGTGCCAGAACGACAGGTCGGACAGATACGCAGTATTTT.

This clonotype was counted many times. The chain uses TRBV5-1 and TRBJ2-3; TRBD2 matches at 8 bases. With 7 bases clipped from V and 6 bases from J, the junction kept 10 bases outside the gene matches. CDR1 and CDR2 (germline): SGHRS, YFSETQ. The CDR3 is 14 amino acids. This CDR3 reads CASLRGGRMDTQYF. CDR3 DNA: TGCGCCAGCCTCCGGGGGGGGCGAATGGATACGCAGTATTTT.

This chain joins TRBV12-3 or TRBV12-4 and TRBJ2-2; either TRBD1 or TRBD2 may supply D (6 bases each). V shed 3 bases and J shed 2 bases, with 13 bases lying between them. The CDR3 consists of 16 residues. The CDR3: CASSLQMGGNTGELFF. Here the CDR3 DNA reads TGTGCCAGCAGTTTGCAGATGGGGGGCAACACCGGGGAGCTGTTTTTT.

This clonotype was counted ten times or more. As DNA, the CDR3 is TGTGCCAGCAGCTCCCCCCCCACTAGCGGGAGGGGAGCCCACAATGAGCAGTTCTTC. Encoded protein: CASSSPPTSGRGAHNEQFF. The chain has TRBV7-8 and TRBJ2-1; 13 positions agree with TRBD2. The CDR3 totals 19 residues. Trimming took 4 bases from V and 5 from J; bases not matched to a gene: 14. Germline V gene sequence: CDR1 SGHVS, CDR2 FQNEAQ.

This chain joins TRBV7-9 and TRBJ2-6; D unclear. The CDR3 runs to 14 residues. V was clipped by 4 bases and J by 3 bases, with 7 bases between them. CDR1 is SEHNR and CDR2 is FQNEAQ in the germline V gene (reference sequence). CDR3 sequence: CASSSGDGANVLTF. The CDR3 DNA follows: TGTGCCAGCAGCTCTGGGGATGGGGCCAACGTCCTGACTTTC.

The CDR3 region has the DNA TGCAGTGCTAGAACCGCCAGGGGCGGGAACAATGAGCAGTTCTTC. Amino acid sequence: CSARTARGGNNEQFF. The genes are TRBV20-1 and TRBJ2-1; D is possibly TRBD1 or TRBD2 (6 bases each). CDR3 length equals 15 residues. The germline gives CDR1 DFQATT, CDR2 SNEGSKA (reference sequence). V gave up 2 bases and J gave up 5 bases, with 16 bases separating them.

This clonotype was seen a handful of times. This chain joins TRBV11-2 and TRBJ1-1; possibly TRBD1 for D (5 bases). The CDR3 is made up of 14 amino acids. CDR1 SGHAT and CDR2 FQNNGV come from the germline V gene. The V and J ends lost 2 bases and 1 base respectively, with 8 bases between them. As DNA, the CDR3 is TGTGCCAGCAGCTTATCAGGGAAGAACACTGAAGCTTTCTTT. As protein: CASSLSGKNTEAFF. Supplemented by reference TRBV11-2 and TRBJ1-1, the full variable domain reads EAGVAQSPRYKIIEKRQSVAFWCNPISGHATLYWYQQILGQGPKLLIQFQNNGVVDDSQLPKDRFSAERLKGVDSTLKIQPAKLEDSAVYLCASSLSGKNTEAFFGQGTRLTVV.

This clonotype was observed at least ten times. The V and J genes are TRBV14 and TRBJ1-1; TRBD1 is a possible D gene (6 bases). Germline CDR1 reads SGHDN; CDR2 reads FVKESK. Trimming left V 1 base short and J 11 bases short, with 8 bases between. This CDR3 has 11 amino acids. CDR3 sequence reads: CASSQAGAAFF. The CDR3 coding sequence is TGTGCCAGCAGCCAAGCAGGGGCTGCTTTCTTT.

The chain couples TRBV5-1 to TRBJ1-6, with no clear D. Germline CDR1 and CDR2: SGHRS and YFSETQ. V was cut by 0 bases and J by 9 bases, with 10 bases left in between. The CDR3 is 14 residues long. The CDR3 region has the DNA TGCGCCAGCAGCTTGGTACCTTTTGGTTCACCCCTCCACTTT. It translates to CASSLVPFGSPLHF.

The chain links TRBV10-3 to TRBJ2-7; 7 bases align to TRBD2. In germline, CDR1 is ENHRY, CDR2 SYGVKD. V was clipped by 6 bases and J by 5 bases; unmatched bases: 7. This CDR3 contains 13 residues. This CDR3 is CAISLGGVDEQYF. The CDR3 nucleotides are TGTGCCATCAGCCTGGGAGGGGTGGACGAGCAGTACTTC.

The CDR3 nucleotides are TGCGCCAGCAGCCAAGATCAGACAGTAGGCGAGCAGTACGTC. It yields the protein CASSQDQTVGEQYV. The V call is TRBV4-1, the J call TRBJ2-7, with D perhaps matching TRBD1 (5 bases). This CDR3 comprises 14 residues. Trimming cost V 0 bases and J 6 bases, with 12 bases left between them. CDR1 is MGHRA, CDR2 YSYEKL, per germline.

This clonotype was observed a few times. V is TRBV7-3 and J is TRBJ2-2, with D perhaps matching TRBD2 (5 bases). Trimming pared 5 bases from V and 6 bases from J, leaving 13 bases between. Germline CDR1 reads SGHTA; CDR2 reads FQGTGA. The CDR3 loop spans 14 amino acids. Here the CDR3 DNA reads TGTGCCAGCAGCCTGACGGGGTGGTCCGGGGAGCTGTTTTTT. It is translated as CASSLTGWSGELFF.

This clonotype showed up just a few times. The chain carries TRBV13 and TRBJ2-1, with D possibly matching TRBD2 (6 bases). CDR1 is PRHDT, CDR2 FYEKMQ, per germline (reference sequence). The V and J ends lost 0 bases and 7 bases respectively, with 16 bases between them. The CDR3 is 16 residues long. The CDR3 reads CASSLGFGVGGNEQFF. CDR3 DNA: TGTGCCAGCAGCTTAGGGTTCGGGGTAGGAGGGAATGAGCAGTTCTTC.

The CDR3 loop reads CASSARVAGANVLTF. CDR3 nucleotide sequence: TGTGCCAGCAGCGCCAGGGTGGCTGGGGCCAACGTCCTGACTTTC. This sequence joins TRBV7-3 and TRBJ2-6, with D tentatively TRBD1 (5 bases). This CDR3 spans 15 amino acids. From germline, CDR1 is SGHTA and CDR2 FQGTGA. V lost 5 bases, J lost 2 bases, and 10 bases lay in between.

In its sample, this clonotype was seen a few times. J is TRBJ2-2 and V is TRBV6-1, with 8 bases identical to TRBD1. V shed 6 bases, J shed 6 bases, and the junction held 12 bases outside the gene matches. The CDR3 has 16 residues. CDR1 and CDR2 from the germline V gene are MNHNS and SASEGT. The CDR3 region has the DNA TGTGCCAGCAGGCGGGACAGGTGGCCATGGCCCGGGGAGCTGTTTTTT. Encoded protein: CASRRDRWPWPGELFF.

The chain is built from TRBV12-3 or TRBV12-4 and TRBJ1-5, with TRBD1 as a possible D gene (6 bases). V gave up 2 bases and J gave up 4 bases, with 21 bases separating them. The CDR3 loop spans 18 amino acids. CDR3 loop: CASSLRSTGNGGNQPQHF. DNA for the CDR3: TGTGCCAGCAGTTTAAGGTCGACAGGCAATGGGGGGAATCAGCCCCAGCATTTT.

This clonotype was observed many times. The chain recombines TRBV28 with TRBJ2-5; 7 bases agree with TRBD1. This CDR3 is 17 amino acids long. The V segment lost 4 bases and the J segment 0 bases; nucleotides outside the gene matches: 11. Germline V gene lookup returns CDR1 MDHEN and CDR2 SYDVKM. CDR3 sequence: CASSSGTAKTHQETQYF. The CDR3 coding sequence is TGTGCCAGCAGTTCCGGGACAGCCAAAACTCACCAAGAGACCCAGTACTTC.